This is a list of T cell receptor beta chains from one sample in a study of blood T cell repertoires in COVID-19. Some clones are missing from TCRdb's copy, which holds only in-frame ones; the method was immunoSEQ multiplex PCR. The data contain some 190,000 clones, 88% of them seen just once; the ten biggest clones take up approximately 4.5%. The material sequenced was peripheral blood. All receptors come from a human donor in a cohort sampled during active COVID-19. CDR3s leave out the opening cysteine and the closing phenylalanine or tryptophan. Fields, in order: V gene, J gene, CDR3 protein.

>TRBV11-2|TRBJ1-3
ASSLDEVDASGNTIY
>TRBV4-3|TRBJ2-7
ASSQDVSASEQY
>TRBV7-2|TRBJ2-3
ASSLMRGGSNTQY
>TRBV7-2|TRBJ2-5
ASSPGQGETQY
>TRBV9|TRBJ2-2
ASSARTGVGELF
>TRBV5-1|TRBJ2-7
ASSLDPAGQTVEQY
>TRBV7-2|TRBJ1-3
ASSPTQGLAGNTIY
>TRBV5-8|TRBJ2-3
ASSFAGSSTDTQY
>TRBV9|TRBJ2-7
ASNTSGSGGYEQY
>TRBV20-1|TRBJ2-7
SASIPSGKNEQY
>TRBV5-5|TRBJ2-1
ASSLRGEPYNEQF
>TRBV9|TRBJ1-3
ASSPGDTGNTIY
>TRBV7-6|TRBJ2-1
ASSSDKTGVAYNEQF
>TRBV5-1|TRBJ2-5
ASKAGGTSVLETQY
>TRBV15|TRBJ2-7
ATSEGTSGNEQY
>TRBV4-3|TRBJ1-1
ASSQDFRLNTEAF
>TRBV6-2/TRBV6-3|TRBJ2-3
ASSYGLAGRTDTQY
>TRBV5-4|TRBJ2-1
ASSLGGAEQF
>TRBV25-1|TRBJ2-1
ASSSRLAGGPNMNEQF
>TRBV7-8|TRBJ2-1
ASSSGQANEQF
>TRBV7-8|TRBJ2-1
ASSSTSGFKSEQF
>TRBV6-1|TRBJ1-5
ASSEADGINQPQH
>TRBV19|TRBJ1-2
ASSATGTGVYGYT
>TRBV5-4|TRBJ2-5
ASSVSGSSQETQY
>TRBV4-3|TRBJ2-3
ASSPGHSTDTQY